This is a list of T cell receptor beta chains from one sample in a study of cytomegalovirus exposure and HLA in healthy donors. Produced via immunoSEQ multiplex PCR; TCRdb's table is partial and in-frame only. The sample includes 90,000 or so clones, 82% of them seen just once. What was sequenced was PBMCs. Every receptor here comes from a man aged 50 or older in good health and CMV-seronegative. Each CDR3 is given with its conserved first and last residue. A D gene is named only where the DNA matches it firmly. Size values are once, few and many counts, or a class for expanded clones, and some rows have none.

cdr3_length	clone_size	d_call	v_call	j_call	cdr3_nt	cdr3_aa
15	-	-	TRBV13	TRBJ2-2	TGTGCCAGCAGCTTGGGGACATTCCGCGGCGGGGAGCTGTTTTTT	CASSLGTFRGGELFF
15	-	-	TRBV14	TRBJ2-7	TGTGCCAGCAGCCAAGCGGGTGGTAGAACGTACGAGCAGTACTTC	CASSQAGGRTYEQYF
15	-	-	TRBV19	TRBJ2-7	TGTGCCAGTAGTATGGCGGCAGGGGACACCTACGAGCAGTACTTC	CASSMAAGDTYEQYF
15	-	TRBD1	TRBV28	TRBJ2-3	TGTGCCAGCAGTCCCCCGGGACAGGGGGCAGATACGCAGTATTTT	CASSPPGQGADTQYF
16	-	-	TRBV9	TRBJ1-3	TGTGCCAGCAGCGCTCTTTCGGACAGCTCTGGAAACACCATATATTTT	CASSALSDSSGNTIYF
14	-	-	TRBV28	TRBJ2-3	TGTGCCAGCAGTTTGCGACGGGAGCCAGATACGCAGTATTTT	CASSLRREPDTQYF
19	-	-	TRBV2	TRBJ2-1	-	CASITSGRALRAGSNEQFF
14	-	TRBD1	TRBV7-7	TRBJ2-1	TGTGCTAGCAGTCCGGGACAGGGTTCCTATGAGCAGTTCTTC	CASSPGQGSYEQFF
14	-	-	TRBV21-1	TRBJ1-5	TGTGCCAGCGCTGTAGAGAGGGAGGGTCAGCCCCAGCATTTT	CASAVEREGQPQHF
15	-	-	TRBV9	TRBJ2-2	TGTGCCAGCAGCGTCGCGGGACGGAGAACCGGGGAGCTGTTTTTT	CASSVAGRRTGELFF
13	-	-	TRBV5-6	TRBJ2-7	TGTGCCAGCAGCTTGGCCAGCGGGTACGAGCAGTACTTC	CASSLASGYEQYF
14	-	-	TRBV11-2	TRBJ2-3	TGTGCCAGCAGCTTAGACCTTTGGGCGGATACGCAGTATTTT	CASSLDLWADTQYF
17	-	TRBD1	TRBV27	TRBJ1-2	TGTGCCAGCAGTCCGGGACAGGGATCAGGCTTGATCTATGGCTACACCTTC	CASSPGQGSGLIYGYTF
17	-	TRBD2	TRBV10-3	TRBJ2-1	TGTGCCATCCGGGGACTAGCGGGAGATAGCTCCTACAATGAGCAGTTCTTC	CAIRGLAGDSSYNEQFF
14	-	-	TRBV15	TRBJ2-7	TGTGCCACCAGCAGTCCCACCGCAGGGTACGAGCAGTACTTC	CATSSPTAGYEQYF
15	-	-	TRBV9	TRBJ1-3	TGTGCCAGTAGCCCTCCCGGGAGGGCTGGAAACACCATATATTTT	CASSPPGRAGNTIYF
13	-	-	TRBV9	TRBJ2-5	TGTGCCAGCAGCGTAAGGGGGACAGAGACCCAGTACTTC	CASSVRGTETQYF
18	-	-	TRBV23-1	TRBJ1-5	TGCGCCAGCAGTCAAATTAATCGGGAATTTTATAGCAATCAGCCCCAGCATTTT	CASSQINREFYSNQPQHF
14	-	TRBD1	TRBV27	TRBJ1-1	TGTGCCAGCGGAGCTACAGGGGACCCAACTGAAGCTTTCTTT	CASGATGDPTEAFF
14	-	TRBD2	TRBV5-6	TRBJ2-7	TGTGCCAGCAGTTCTGGCGGGAGGGGAGTTGAGCAGTACTTC	CASSSGGRGVEQYF
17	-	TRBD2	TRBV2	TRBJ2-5	TGTGCCAGCAATAGCCCCCTTAGGCTAGCGGGCAGTAGGACCCAGTACTTC	CASNSPLRLAGSRTQYF
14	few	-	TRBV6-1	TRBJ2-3	TGTGCCAGCAGTGAAGCAGGAGGGGCAGATACGCAGTATTTT	CASSEAGGADTQYF
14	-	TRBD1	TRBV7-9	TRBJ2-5	TGTGCCAGCAGCTCAGACAGGGGGGGAGAGACCCAGTACTTC	CASSSDRGGETQYF
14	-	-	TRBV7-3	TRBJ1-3	TGTGCCAGCAGCTTCAGCGGAGCTGGAAACACCATATATTTT	CASSFSGAGNTIYF
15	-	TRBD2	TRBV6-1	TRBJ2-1	TGTGCCAGCAGTACCTGGGGGGGCTCCTACAATGAGCAGTTCTTC	CASSTWGGSYNEQFF
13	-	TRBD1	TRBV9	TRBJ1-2	TGTGCCAGCAGAGACAGGGAGAGCTATGGCTACACCTTC	CASRDRESYGYTF
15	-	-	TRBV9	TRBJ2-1	TGTGCCAGCAGCCGCGGGGAGAGCTCCTACAATGAGCAGTTCTTC	CASSRGESSYNEQFF
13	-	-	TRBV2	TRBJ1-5	TGTGCCAGCAGTGACAGGACAGACCAGCCCCAGCATTTT	CASSDRTDQPQHF
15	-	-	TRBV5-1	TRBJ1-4	TGCGCCAGCAGCTTTACGACAGCGCCTAATGAAAAACTGTTTTTT	CASSFTTAPNEKLFF
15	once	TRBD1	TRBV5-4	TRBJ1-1	TGTGCCAGCAGCCACCCGGGACAGGGGAACACTGAAGCTTTCTTT	CASSHPGQGNTEAFF
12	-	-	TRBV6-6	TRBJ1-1	TGTGCCAGCAGGCTAAATGCTGTTGAAGCTTTCTTT	CASRLNAVEAFF
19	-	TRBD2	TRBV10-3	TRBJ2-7	TGTGCCATCAGTGACCTTGTAGGGACTAGCGGGAGATCTACCTACGAGCAGTACTTC	CAISDLVGTSGRSTYEQYF
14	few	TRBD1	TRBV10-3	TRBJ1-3	TGTGCCATCGGGACAGGGATCTCTGGAAACACCATATATTTT	CAIGTGISGNTIYF
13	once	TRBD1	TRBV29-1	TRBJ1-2	TGCAGCGTTCGGGGTGACAGGGGGGGAGGCTACACCTTC	CSVRGDRGGGYTF
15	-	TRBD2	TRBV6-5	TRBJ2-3	TGTGCCAGCAGTCACCGGGACGGGAGGGCAGATACGCAGTATTTT	CASSHRDGRADTQYF
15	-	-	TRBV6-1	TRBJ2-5	TGTGCCAGCAGTGAGGGGGGTACGGTCCAAGAGACCCAGTACTTC	CASSEGGTVQETQYF
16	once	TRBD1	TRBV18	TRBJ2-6	TGTGCCAGCTCACCGGGACAGGCCTCTGGGGCCAACGTCCTGACTTTC	CASSPGQASGANVLTF
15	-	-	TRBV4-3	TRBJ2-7	TGCGCCAGCAGCCAAGAGGTGGGCCAGGCCAACGAGCAGTACTTC	CASSQEVGQANEQYF
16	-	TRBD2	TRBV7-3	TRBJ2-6	TGTGCCAGCAGTCGCGGGGGGGAATCTGGGGCCAACGTCCTGACTTTC	CASSRGGESGANVLTF
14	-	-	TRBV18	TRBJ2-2	TGTGCCAGCACCCCACTAGCGAACACCGGGGAGCTGTTTTTT	CASTPLANTGELFF
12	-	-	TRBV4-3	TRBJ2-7	TGCGCCAGCAGCCAAGATGGCCACGAGCAGTACTTC	CASSQDGHEQYF
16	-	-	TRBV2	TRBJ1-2	TGTGCCAGCACCGGTGGGCTGGACAGTTCGGGTCGTGGCTACACCTTC	CASTGGLDSSGRGYTF
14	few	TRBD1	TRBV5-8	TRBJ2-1	TGTGCCACCCAGACAGGGATACTCTACAATGAGCAGTTCTTC	CATQTGILYNEQFF
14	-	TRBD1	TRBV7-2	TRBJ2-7	TGTGCCAGCAGCCGGTCGGGGACAGGGGCCGAGCAGTACTTC	CASSRSGTGAEQYF
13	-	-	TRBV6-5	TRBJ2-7	TGTGCCAGCAGTTTAGTGGGGCGGACCGAGCAGTACTTC	CASSLVGRTEQYF
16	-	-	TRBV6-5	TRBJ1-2	TGTGCCAGCAGTTACTCCCCCAGGGGAATCCGTGATGGCTACACCTTC	CASSYSPRGIRDGYTF
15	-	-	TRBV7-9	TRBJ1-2	TGTGCCTCGCGAGGGGGGGCAGTAGATAACTATGGCTACACCTTC	CASRGGAVDNYGYTF
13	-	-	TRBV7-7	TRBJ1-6	TGTGCTAGCAGCCCAGGGCCGAATTCACCCCTCCACTTT	CASSPGPNSPLHF
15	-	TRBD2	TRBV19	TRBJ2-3	TGTGCCAGTAGTATATGGACTAGCGGGGCAGATACGCAGTATTTT	CASSIWTSGADTQYF
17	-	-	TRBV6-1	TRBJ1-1	TGTGCCAGCAGTGAATGGTTACAGGGCTGGATGAACACTGAAGCTTTCTTT	CASSEWLQGWMNTEAFF
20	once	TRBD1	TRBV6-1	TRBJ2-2	TGTGCCAGCAGTGAAGCGCTTTTTGAGTGGGGGACAGGGAGGACCGGGGAGCTGTTTTTT	CASSEALFEWGTGRTGELFF